This T cell receptor beta chain was retrieved from a study of breast tumors, draining lymph nodes, adjacent tissues (TCRdb year 2016). Looking at the study overall: Breast cancer patients provided tumor, adjacent nontumor tissue and axillary lymph nodes, and the study compared the TCR beta repertoires across these three sources. The study was designed to assess the relationships and possible T-cell exchange between tumor, surrounding tissue and draining lymph node repertoires in human breast cancer.

What the study reported, not specific to this receptor: The conclusion that tumor T cells originate in lymph nodes was framed as consistent with a hypothesis rather than directly demonstrated. In luminal-like breast cancer, tumor and nontumor tissue repertoires resembled each other significantly more than in basal-like breast cancer. The data were judged consistent with most tumor T cells deriving from the lymph node and then expanding within tumor tissue. Tumor T-cell repertoires showed less diversity than lymph node repertoires and more diversity than nontumor tissue repertoires, and tumor T-cell repertoires showed preferential V and J gene usage.

Sequencing was performed on an Illumina HiSeq 2000. TCR beta chain libraries were generated through multiplex PCR amplification. High-throughput sequencing was used to analyze the amplified TCR beta chain products. The public sequencing data were trimmed at Q25 with fastp and processed into clonotypes with MiXCR by TCRdb, which kept only in-frame beta chains. A single entry per CDR3 protein holds the most common genes and DNA from its merged rows. The sample table contains about 180,000 distinct CDR3 sequences; only one count was recorded for roughly a third of them. The ten largest clones add up to 3% to 4% of the sample. As to this clonotype: Its recognized antigen is unknown. Base qualities are not at hand, and no much larger clone is one base apart.

Via the germline V gene, CDR1 is SQVTM and CDR2 ANQGSEA. The CDR3 sequence holds 15 residues, the cysteine and phenylalanine included. Solely the CDR3 DNA is kept, with 45 bases framed from the first base. The germline V and J ends show losses of 6 bases and 0 bases respectively, and no gene match explains 8 bases of the junction. Lymph node samples were obtained from the axillary draining lymph nodes of breast cancer patients. The origin of this receptor is a female donor with breast cancer. Some clones in this sample may be carry-over from other donors' samples. The material sequenced was axillary lymph node tissue. The V and J genes are TRBV29-1 and TRBJ2-1; TRBD2 matches 7 bases in the middle. The nucleotide sequence is given as TGCAGCGTAGATATAAGCGGGGACTCCTACAATGAGCAGTTCTTC. This encodes CSVDISGDSYNEQFF.